One sample yielded the 14 T cell receptor beta chains listed below, sequenced in a study of response to subunit inactivated influenza vaccine listed by TCRdb under 2018. The library was made by RT-PCR. The sequencer was an Illumina HiSeq 2500. TCRdb reanalyzed the raw reads on its own, using fastp at Q25 for trimming and MiXCR for clone calling, and kept in-frame beta chains. Identical CDR3 proteins give one entry, which carries the most common genes and DNA. The sample profile shows roughly 500,000 distinct CDR3 sequences; about 25% of them were found once. The ten top clones hold 1.5% to 2% of the sample. Sequences were derived from CD4+ T cells sorted from PBMCs, sampled around 5 days after vaccination. Receptors were obtained from a man aged 50-60 years who received an inactivated influenza vaccine. Donor details come from another sample of the same person, matched by shared clones.

The chain links TRBV2 to TRBJ1-5; TRBD1 agrees at 7 bases. The CDR3 has 14 amino acids. After removal of 6 bases from V and 5 bases from J, the junction contained 7 bases not matched to a gene. Germline assignment: CDR1 SNHLY and CDR2 FYNNEI. CDR3 bases: TGTGCCAGCAGCGTACAGGGGCCAGATCAGCCCCAGCATTTT. It translates to CASSVQGPDQPQHF.

This clonotype was counted between two and nine times. The chain uses TRBV29-1 and TRBJ2-1; a possible D gene is TRBD2 (5 bases). CDR1 is SQVTM and CDR2 is ANQGSEA in the germline V gene. This CDR3 has 14 amino acids. The V end lost 6 bases, the J end lost 5 bases, and 17 bases lay between the germline ends. The CDR3 nucleotides read TGCAGCGTCCGGACTCCCCCGGACGACAATGAGCAGTTCTTC. Residues: CSVRTPPDDNEQFF.

The rearrangement links TRBV20-1 to TRBJ2-7; 13 bases line up with TRBD2. Germline lookup yields CDR1 DFQATT and CDR2 SNEGSKA (reference sequence). The J segment lost 4 bases and the V segment lost 0 bases, leaving 6 bases of the junction unmatched. This CDR3 has 16 residues. CDR3 protein: CSARDQLAGGLYEQYF. The CDR3 DNA follows: TGCAGTGCTAGAGATCAACTAGCGGGAGGGTTATACGAGCAGTACTTC.

The chain joins TRBV9 to TRBJ1-1; D is ambiguous. CDR3 length equals 12 residues. The V gene lost 4 bases and the J gene lost 8 bases, with 12 bases spanning the gap. Germline lookup yields CDR1 SGDLS and CDR2 YYNGEE. The DNA of the CDR3 is TGTGCCAGCAGCCCCGGATCATTGGAAGCTTTCTTT. It encodes CASSPGSLEAFF.

This clonotype was recorded a few times. Here the CDR3 reads CASSANLQENEQFF. CDR3 sequence (DNA): TGTGCCAGCAGCGCAAACCTACAGGAAAATGAGCAGTTCTTC. The genes are TRBV7-2 and TRBJ2-1, with D perhaps matching TRBD1 (5 bases). The CDR3 is 14 amino acids. Trimming shortened V by 5 bases and J by 7 bases, and 15 bases separated the two germline ends. Germline V gene data show CDR1 as SGHTA and CDR2 as FQGNSA.

In its sample, this clonotype was seen a few times. The gene calls are TRBV7-9 and TRBJ2-5; possible D gene TRBD2, 6 bases. CDR3 size: 14 residues. The germline CDR1 and CDR2 sequences are SEHNR and FQNEAQ (reference sequence). V was shortened by 5 bases and J by 4 bases, with 14 bases between the two germline ends. CDR3 in amino acids: CASSPREFGETQYF. In DNA, the CDR3 is TGTGCCAGCAGCCCCCGGGAGTTCGGAGAGACCCAGTACTTC.

V and J are TRBV11-2 and TRBJ1-6; D is ambiguous. V was trimmed by 1 base and J by 7 bases, leaving 8 bases between them. This CDR3 comprises 14 residues. Germline CDR1 and CDR2: SGHAT and FQNNGV. CDR3 sequence (DNA): TGTGCCAGCAGCTTAGCCATACTAAATTCACCCCTCCACTTT. Residues: CASSLAILNSPLHF.

This clonotype was observed a handful of times. This chain joins TRBV7-6 and TRBJ2-7; TRBD1 aligns across 7 bases. Per germline, CDR1 SGHVS and CDR2 FNYEAQ. V shed 1 base, J shed 6 bases, and the junction held 9 bases outside the gene matches. The CDR3 sequence is 15 residues long. The CDR3 DNA follows: TGTGCCAGCAGCTTAGGACAGGGAGTTGGAGTCGAGCAGTACTTC. Protein product: CASSLGQGVGVEQYF.

The sample holds many counts of this clonotype. V and J are TRBV20-1 and TRBJ2-1; 9 nucleotides agree with TRBD2. V shed 0 bases and J 12 bases; nucleotides not matched to a gene: 12. Germline V lookup: CDR1 DFQATT, CDR2 SNEGSKA (reference sequence). This CDR3 is built from 15 residues. Here the CDR3 DNA reads TGCAGTGCTAGAGATAGGGGTAGCGGGGGTTGGCGGCAGTTCTTC. This translates into CSARDRGSGGWRQFF.

This clonotype was counted only a few times. The genes are TRBV7-8 and TRBJ2-7, with D perhaps matching TRBD1 (8 bases). CDR3 length: 16 residues. In germline, CDR1 is SGHVS, CDR2 FQNEAQ. V lost 0 bases, J lost 5 bases, and 17 bases lay in between. This CDR3 reads CASSLARNTGGDEQYF. CDR3 nucleotides: TGTGCCAGCAGCTTAGCCCGGAATACAGGGGGGGACGAGCAGTACTTC. The variable domain in full, completed from reference TRBV7-8 and TRBJ2-7, reads GAGVSQSPRYKVAKRGQDVALRCDPISGHVSLFWYQQALGQGPEFLTYFQNEAQLDKSGLPSDRFFAERPEGSVSTLKIQRTQQEDSAVYLCASSLARNTGGDEQYFGPGTRLTVT.

This chain uses TRBV20-1 with TRBJ1-6; tentatively, D is TRBD1 (5 bases). The CDR3 spans 14 residues. CDR1 is DFQATT, CDR2 SNEGSKA, per germline (reference sequence). V was trimmed by 3 bases and J by 5 bases, leaving 11 bases between them. CDR3 sequence (DNA): TGCAGTGCTAGCGAAGGGGCCAATAATTCACCCCTCCACTTT. This sequence encodes CSASEGANNSPLHF.

The V and J genes are TRBV20-1 and TRBJ1-1; D unresolved. The CDR3 runs 16 residues. Germline CDR1 DFQATT, CDR2 SNEGSKA (reference sequence). Trimming removed 0 bases at V and 0 bases at J, with 14 bases between. The CDR3 bases are TGCAGTGCTAGAGATCGGCGGGTAGGGATGAACACTGAAGCTTTCTTT. Encoded protein: CSARDRRVGMNTEAFF.

This clonotype has a handful of counts. The chain couples TRBV20-1 to TRBJ2-3, with 9 positions matching TRBD1. CDR3 length equals 15 residues. Germline CDR1 DFQATT, CDR2 SNEGSKA (reference sequence). V was clipped by 6 bases and J by 3 bases; unmatched bases: 10. CDR3 in amino acids: CSALAEQGATDTQYF. The DNA for the CDR3 is TGCAGTGCCCTCGCCGAACAGGGGGCTACAGATACGCAGTATTTT.

J is TRBJ2-3 and V is TRBV12-3 or TRBV12-4; D is perhaps TRBD2 (5 bases). V shed 3 bases and J shed 2 bases, with 18 bases lying between them. This CDR3 has 17 residues. DNA for the CDR3: TGTGCCAGCAGTTTTTACAGCCAGCGGACTCTCACAGATACGCAGTATTTT. It yields the protein CASSFYSQRTLTDTQYF.